Below, one TCR beta chain is given with its context. Its antigen is still unknown. Base qualities are not provided; no much larger clone lies one nucleotide away. CDR1 and CDR2 are read off the germline V gene (reference sequence) as SGHNT and YYREEE. The CDR3 has 15 amino acids, counting the end cysteine and phenylalanine. Only the CDR3 DNA is retained, 45 bases long and in frame from the first base. Ends trimmed: V by 5 bases, J by 6 bases; bases unmatched to a gene: 11. These data belong to a study of identifying expanded T cells in peripheral blood (dated by TCRdb to about 2019). Looking at the study overall: Technical replicates were generated by sequencing separate aliquots of the same genomic DNA pool, and four replicates were compared pairwise. The investigation overall reported the following: The beta-binomial model significantly reduced the number of clones called differentially abundant and the false-positive rate across all healthy-donor time intervals. It was expected by the authors that biological variance in healthy repertoires might increase further over much longer intervals, such as months to years. Variance in clone template counts between approximately two-week samples significantly increased with total template count across all healthy donors. Between technical replicates the binomial model flagged 0.9 to 1.5 differentially abundant clones, whereas over about 2 weeks the binomial model flagged about 15 and over roughly 4 weeks around 18.

No immune events such as infections were documented for the healthy donors during the collection period. Blood repertoires from healthy donors were used as a training cohort for calibrating time-dependent variance in a beta-binomial model of differential abundance of T-cell clones. There were some 10 healthy donors in the training cohort, of whom 3 were female and 7 were male. An age range of roughly 29 to 64 years, with an average of about 45 years, was recorded for the donors. Obtained from a commercial supplier, whole blood was collected from each healthy donor at three time points set two to three weeks apart. For immunosequencing, genomic DNA was extracted from whole blood that had not been sorted. TCRbeta CDR3 regions were profiled by bias-controlled multiplex PCR amplification of genomic DNA with the immunoSEQ Assay. For the original study's pipeline: The absolute abundance of each unique TCRbeta CDR3 region was quantified after sequences were collapsed and filtered. Two models were used to test differential abundance: a binomial model (Fisher-equivalent) and a beta-binomial model that adds time-dependent variance fitted from healthy donors. Clones with fewer than 5 combined templates were removed, and a clone was called differentially abundant if the clone's Benjamini-Hochberg FDR was below 0.01. Using the form v = (b*log(k)+a)^2, the beta-binomial variance was modeled as a function of the total template count across the two samples. This is the immuneACCESS table as TCRdb keeps it, with only in-frame sequences that have V and J called. A part of the clones is gone; compared with another copy, unresolved V genes explain less than half, and the rest is unexplained. The V and J calls and clone size come from that table; D and trimming were worked out from the DNA. Recorded for this sample are 50,000 to 60,000 clones; 65% to 90% of them occurred a single time. The top ten clones comprise around 13% of the sample.

This TCR was recovered from a person aged 18 to 69 in good health. The chain is assembled from TRBV5-4 and TRBJ1-1, with TRBD1 identical over 9 junction bases. The sample comprised blood. The DNA sequence is given as TGTGCCAGCAGTTCCCGGACAGGGGCCCCGTCTGAAGCTTTCTTT. Translated, it reads CASSSRTGAPSEAFF. Reference TRBV5-4 and TRBJ1-1 genes cover what lies past the CDR3, so the full variable domain is ETGVTQSPTHLIKTRGQQVTLRCSSQSGHNTVSWYQQALGQGPQFIFQYYREEENGRGNFPPRFSGLQFPNYSSELNVNALELDDSALYLCASSSRTGAPSEAFFGQGTRLTVV.